The 9 T cell receptor beta chains below all came from one sample that was sequenced in a study of OX40 agonist ivuxolimab in advanced cancers. Assay used: immunoSEQ multiplex PCR; TCRdb lists only in-frame clones, some missing. The data show about 20,000 clones, with roughly 80% seen just once and about 14% held by the top ten. This specimen consisted of CD4+ or CD8+ T cells sorted from blood, obtained in a trial of the OX40 agonist ivuxolimab. The receptor set was obtained from an adult with an advanced solid tumor such as melanoma, head and neck, liver or kidney cancer.

The V and J genes are TRBV9 and TRBJ1-2, with a possible D match to TRBD1 (6 bases). CDR1 and CDR2 (germline): SGDLS, YYNGEE. The CDR3 is 14 residues long. Trimming left V 0 bases short and J 7 bases short, with 13 bases between. In DNA form, the CDR3 reads TGTGCCAGCAGCGTAGGACTAGGGGGGTTTGGCTACACCTTC. It translates to CASSVGLGGFGYTF.

V is TRBV18 and J is TRBJ1-6; possible D gene TRBD1, 6 bases. Germline CDR1 is KGHSH and CDR2 is LQKENI. The CDR3 is 14 amino acids. V lost 3 bases, J lost 5 bases, and 8 bases lay in between. Here the CDR3 DNA reads TGTGCCAGCTCACCCGGACAGAATAATTCACCCCTCCACTTT. It is translated as CASSPGQNNSPLHF.

This clone showed up just once. The CDR3 loop is CASSSRTGMTGNAIYF. DNA for the CDR3: TGTGCCAGCAGCTCCCGGACAGGGATGACTGGAAACGCCATATATTTT. This chain links TRBV21-1 with TRBJ1-3; the DNA was not compared with TRBD1, the D call given in the table. TRBV21-1 is assigned pseudogene status. The length of the CDR3 is 16 residues.

CDR3 sequence reads: CASSPERGANEKLFF. The CDR3 DNA sequence: TGTGCCAGCAGCCCCGAAAGGGGAGCTAATGAAAAACTGTTTTTT. The chain has TRBV5-8 and TRBJ1-4; D perhaps matches TRBD1 (5 bases). The CDR3 contains 15 residues. Germline V gene lookup returns CDR1 SGHTS and CDR2 YDEGEE. V was clipped by 4 bases and J by 3 bases, with 13 bases between them.

This clone was picked up one time. CDR3 loop: CARKNRQSRANVLTF. Written as DNA, the CDR3 is TGTGCCAGAAAGAATAGACAAAGTCGGGCCAACGTCCTGACTTTC. The chain has TRBV7-5 and TRBJ2-6; the listed D gene, TRBD1, was not tested against the DNA. TRBV7-5 is shown as a pseudogene. This CDR3 comprises 15 residues.

This clone occurred once. CDR3 in amino acids: CASSPGFSKHYEQYF. The CDR3 bases are TGTGCCAGCAGTCCAGGGTTCTCTAAGCACTACGAGCAGTACTTC. V usage is TRBV27 and J usage is TRBJ2-7; the D gene is possibly TRBD1 (5 bases). V gave up 5 bases and J gave up 3 bases, with 17 bases separating them. This CDR3 contains 15 residues. Germline loops: CDR1 MNHEY, CDR2 SMNVEV (reference sequence).

The chain has TRBV6-4 and TRBJ2-2; TRBD1 or TRBD2 may be the D gene (5 bases each). V lost 4 bases and J lost 6, with 21 bases in between. The CDR3 runs 17 residues. From germline, CDR1 is MRHNA and CDR2 SNTAGT. The CDR3 DNA sequence: TGTGCCAGCAGTGCTCGCGCCGGGACGAACGACCCCGGGGAGCTGTTTTTT. Encoded protein: CASSARAGTNDPGELFF.

V and J are TRBV2 and TRBJ2-2; TRBD2 matches at 7 bases. Germline values: CDR1 SNHLY, CDR2 FYNNEI. This CDR3 is built from 14 residues. Trimming took 2 bases from V and 4 from J; bases not matched to a gene: 1. CDR3 amino acids: CASSEQRGTGELFF. The CDR3, as DNA: TGTGCCAGCAGTGAACAGCGGGGCACCGGGGAGCTGTTTTTT.

The chain joins TRBV7-2 to TRBJ2-5; the D is unclear. V lost 1 base, J lost 1 base, and 4 bases lay in between. There are 13 residues in the CDR3. In germline, CDR1 is SGHTA, CDR2 FQGNSA. The CDR3 DNA follows: TGTGCCAGCAGCTTAGGCCCCCAAGAGACCCAGTACTTC. This codes for CASSLGPQETQYF. Full variable domain (rest looked up from reference TRBV7-2 and TRBJ2-5): GAGVSQSPSNKVTEKGKDVELRCDPISGHTALYWYRQSLGQGLEFLIYFQGNSAPDKSGLPSDRFSAERTGGSVSTLTIQRTQQEDSAVYLCASSLGPQETQYFGPGTRLLVL.